Following are 2 T cell receptor beta chains from one sample sequenced in a study of T cells in Graves' hyperthyroidism and ophthalmopathy. Researchers took RNA transcripts and amplified the TCR beta CDR3 regions from them. HTBI primers drove first-round RT-PCR of the TCR CDR3. TCRdb reprocessed the multiplex PCR reads with MiXCR, giving one entry per CDR3 protein. The sample has about 480,000 distinct CDR3 sequences; approximately 15% are singletons. Material: blood. These receptors were obtained from a woman between 18 and 29 years old with Graves' hyperthyroidism.

J is TRBJ2-1 and V is TRBV7-9; the D is unclear. V gave up 5 bases and J gave up 4 bases, with 21 bases separating them. Germline CDR1 reads SEHNR; CDR2 reads FQNEAQ (reference sequence). The CDR3 is made up of 17 amino acids. The CDR3 coding sequence is TGTGCCAGCAGCCCTGGACCCCCGTTAAGTAAATACAATGAGCAGTTCTTC. It specifies CASSPGPPLSKYNEQFF.

This clonotype was picked up many times. This chain connects TRBV7-9 to TRBJ2-3, with no clear D. Germline V gives CDR1 SEHNR, CDR2 FQNEAQ (reference sequence). There are 13 residues in the CDR3. The germline V and J ends were trimmed by 4 bases and 6 bases, with 11 bases remaining between them. In nucleotides, the CDR3 is TGTGCCAGCAGCTCCCCCCTTTACGATACGCAGTATTTT. This translates into CASSSPLYDTQYF.